Listed here are 12 T cell receptor beta chains from one sample, sequenced in a study of monozygotic twins with cystic fibrosis (dated by TCRdb to the early 2020s). Library preparation used the immunoSEQ multiplex PCR assay. This is the immuneACCESS table as TCRdb keeps it, with only in-frame sequences that have V and J called. A part of the clones is gone; compared with another copy, unresolved V genes explain less than half, and the rest is unexplained. The sample includes approximately 25,000 clones, with 91% observed a single time. The ten biggest clones cover approximately 0.3% of the sample. Material for sequencing was blood. Receptors originate from a girl aged 2-15 years with cystic fibrosis.

As DNA, the CDR3 is TGTGCCAGCAGCTTAGTAGTGAGGTCAGCGGGGGGCCGGGATGAGCAGTTCTTC. Its protein is CASSLVVRSAGGRDEQFF. The rearrangement links TRBV7-8 to TRBJ2-1, with TRBD2 identical over 9 bases. Per germline, CDR1 SGHVS and CDR2 FQNEAQ. The length of the CDR3 is 18 residues. V was pared by 1 base and J by 8 bases, with 15 bases of the junction left unmatched. Variable domain in full (rest from reference TRBV7-8 and TRBJ2-1): GAGVSQSPRYKVAKRGQDVALRCDPISGHVSLFWYQQALGQGPEFLTYFQNEAQLDKSGLPSDRFFAERPEGSVSTLKIQRTQQEDSAVYLCASSLVVRSAGGRDEQFFGPGTRLTVL.

The V gene is TRBV9, the J gene TRBJ2-1; TRBD2 matches 9 bases. Trimming took 3 bases from V and 3 from J; bases not matched to a gene: 4. From germline, CDR1 is SGDLS and CDR2 YYNGEE. The CDR3 has 15 amino acids. CDR3 coding DNA: TGTGCCAGCAGCGAATTAGCGGGGGACTACAATGAGCAGTTCTTC. It yields the protein CASSELAGDYNEQFF.

The genes are TRBV5-4 and TRBJ1-1; the D gene is possibly TRBD1 (5 bases). Germline V gives CDR1 SGHNT, CDR2 YYREEE (reference sequence). CDR3 size: 17 residues. The ends were cut back, 6 bases at V and 5 bases at J, with 26 bases in the middle. CDR3 loop: CASTLTVMGLGSTEAFF. CDR3 bases: TGTGCCAGCACCCTGACAGTTATGGGGTTGGGTTCTACTGAAGCTTTCTTT.

The sample holds one count of this clone. This chain links TRBV7-2 with TRBJ2-7; 8 bases line up with TRBD2. This CDR3 comprises 15 residues. Germline CDR1 SGHTA, CDR2 FQGNSA. The V segment lost 6 bases and the J segment 3 bases; nucleotides outside the gene matches: 10. CDR3 protein: CASSDLAGGNYEQYF. The CDR3 DNA sequence: TGTGCCAGCAGTGACCTTGCGGGGGGTAACTACGAGCAGTACTTC.

This clone has just a few counts. This chain connects TRBV4-1 to TRBJ2-7, with 12 positions matching TRBD1. There are 17 residues in the CDR3. CDR1 and CDR2 from the germline V gene are MGHRA and YSYEKL. J lost 5 bases, V lost 3 bases, and 11 bases had no gene match. CDR3 DNA: TGCGCCAGCAGCCAGGTAATCCGGGACAGGGGGCCCCACGAGCAGTACTTC. This encodes CASSQVIRDRGPHEQYF.

The V gene is TRBV29-1, the J gene TRBJ2-7, with TRBD2 matching 7 bases. Trimming took 5 bases from V and 1 from J; bases not matched to a gene: 11. The CDR3 totals 15 residues. CDR1 and CDR2 (germline): SQVTM, ANQGSEA. The CDR3 DNA follows: TGCAGCGTTCGAGCGGGGAGTTCGCTTTCCTACGAGCAGTACTTC. Translation gives CSVRAGSSLSYEQYF.

The CDR3 loop is CASSSQIGSGANVLTF. The CDR3 DNA reads as TGTGCCAGTAGTAGCCAGATTGGCTCTGGGGCCAACGTCCTGACTTTC. The rearrangement links TRBV19 to TRBJ2-6; D remains ambiguous. The CDR3 runs 16 residues. V lost 4 bases and J 0 bases, leaving 10 bases between the germline ends. Germline V gives CDR1 LNHDA, CDR2 SQIVND (reference sequence). The entire variable domain, with the rest obtained from reference TRBV19 and TRBJ2-6, is as follows: DGGITQSPKYLFRKEGQNVTLSCEQNLNHDAMYWYRQDPGQGLRLIYYSQIVNDFQKGDIAEGYSVSREKKESFPLTVTSAQKNPTAFYLCASSSQIGSGANVLTFGAGSRLTVL.

The V gene is TRBV15, the J gene TRBJ2-4; D is possibly TRBD2 (6 bases). This CDR3 spans 14 amino acids. Trimming removed 0 bases at V and 7 bases at J, with 10 bases between. The germline V gene encodes CDR1 LNHNV and CDR2 YYDKDF (reference sequence). In DNA, the CDR3 is TGTGCCACCAGCAGAGAGGGAGGAAAGAACATTCAGTACTTC. It translates to CATSREGGKNIQYF. Looking up the rest from reference TRBV15 and TRBJ2-4 gives the full variable domain: DAMVIQNPRYQVTQFGKPVTLSCSQTLNHNVMYWYQQKSSQAPKLLFHYYDKDFNNEADTPDNFQSRRPNTSFCFLDIRSPGLGDTAMYLCATSREGGKNIQYFGAGTRLSVL.

The rearrangement joins TRBV19 to TRBJ1-2, with 9 bases fitting TRBD1. The germline gives CDR1 LNHDA, CDR2 SQIVND (reference sequence). This CDR3 contains 14 residues. V trimming: 6 bases; J trimming: 3 bases; junction bases outside the gene matches: 5. The DNA of the CDR3 is TGTGCCAGTAGAGAACAGGGGGCGGACTATGGCTACACCTTC. Amino acids: CASREQGADYGYTF. Supplemented by reference TRBV19 and TRBJ1-2, the full variable domain reads DGGITQSPKYLFRKEGQNVTLSCEQNLNHDAMYWYRQDPGQGLRLIYYSQIVNDFQKGDIAEGYSVSREKKESFPLTVTSAQKNPTAFYLCASREQGADYGYTFGSGTRLTVV.

The V call is TRBV6-1, the J call TRBJ1-5, with a tentative D call TRBD1 (5 bases). The CDR3 loop spans 16 amino acids. Germline V CDR1 and CDR2: MNHNS, SASEGT. Between the trimmed V and J ends, which lost 2 bases and 10 bases, there was a span of 21 bases. CDR3 sequence: CASSESTDSPSGPQHF. The CDR3, as DNA: TGTGCCAGCAGTGAATCCACCGACAGCCCGTCGGGCCCCCAGCATTTT.

V is TRBV5-1 and J is TRBJ2-7; 7 bases match TRBD2. Germline loops: CDR1 SGHRS, CDR2 YFSETQ. This CDR3 has 16 amino acids. Losses at the gene ends were 0 bases for V and 6 bases for J; bases not matched to a gene: 12. CDR3 bases: TGCGCCAGCAGCTTGGATCTCGGGGGGAGGGTTGGCGAGCAGTACTTC. This gives the protein CASSLDLGGRVGEQYF.

Only a few counts were recorded for this clone. The rearrangement joins TRBV10-1 to TRBJ1-6; 7 bases are shared with TRBD1. The CDR3 spans 15 residues. The V gene end was trimmed by 3 bases and the J gene end by 6 bases; junction bases not matched to a gene: 5. Germline V gives CDR1 WNHNN, CDR2 SYGVQD (reference sequence). This chain's CDR3 is CASSDQGQPNSPLHF. CDR3 sequence (DNA): TGCGCCAGCAGTGACCAGGGACAGCCTAATTCACCCCTCCACTTT.